The rows below give T cell receptor beta chains drawn from one sample of a study of tumor-infiltrating lymphocytes in primary liver carcinoma. TCRdb called the multiplex PCR reads again in MiXCR, with one record for every CDR3 protein. In the table there are around 54,000 distinct CDR3 sequences, over 65% of which are singletons. Sample: liver tumor tissue from sampling region 2. The receptors shown here come from a man aged 40-49 years with primary liver carcinoma and hepatitis B virus infection. CDR3s leave out the opening cysteine and the closing phenylalanine or tryptophan. Size values are once, few and many counts, or a class for expanded clones, and some rows have none.

size: NA
V: TRBV10-1
CDR3: ASSDRSSYHEQF

size: few
V: TRBV19
CDR3: ASTRLAGNTGELL

size: NA
V: TRBV11-2
CDR3: ANRQYSGGGYEQY

size: medium-sized
V: TRBV11-3
CDR3: ASSLGTVGGNQPQH

size: NA
V: TRBV6-5
CDR3: ASSYSRGLLSYEQY

size: many
V: TRBV5-6
CDR3: ASSQHTASSGNTIY

size: many
V: TRBV25-1
CDR3: ASSEWLAGEETQY

size: NA
V: TRBV7-3
CDR3: ASNLSRGLDTGEMF

size: NA
V: TRBV11-1
CDR3: ASSLGTDYNEQF

size: NA
V: TRBV7-2
CDR3: ASSPDRGEYNEQF

size: NA
V: TRBV12-3/TRBV12-4
CDR3: ASSFGLAGTDTQH

size: NA
V: TRBV11-1
CDR3: ASSQGLAREVDNEQF

size: NA
V: TRBV6-5
CDR3: ACSYSTVAARPQY

size: NA
V: TRBV11-2
CDR3: ANGLSVRLAGGGYEQY

size: NA
V: TRBV11-2
CDR3: ASSSNDAHEQF

size: NA
V: TRBV4-2
CDR3: AINETSGAGDTQY

size: NA
V: TRBV19
CDR3: ASSTEGLNTGELF

size: many
V: TRBV29-1
CDR3: SVMKWTEQETQY

size: many
V: TRBV6-1
CDR3: ASSLTGYSPNTGELF

size: NA
V: TRBV20-1
CDR3: SARGGTGRNEQF

size: NA
V: TRBV12-3/TRBV12-4
CDR3: ASTLGTGTGRYEQY

size: once
V: TRBV4-1
CDR3: ASSQGLAESPYNEQF

size: many
V: TRBV5-4
CDR3: ASSPGFAETQY

size: NA
V: TRBV13
CDR3: ASCSFYRNQGYGYT

size: NA
V: TRBV5-6
CDR3: ASSLLGHSTNYGYT

size: once
V: TRBV6-1
CDR3: ASTLRRGAILEQY

size: NA
V: TRBV6-5
CDR3: ASSLLELSWRPYEQY

size: NA
V: TRBV4-1
CDR3: ASSQVPGTGNEKLS

size: many
V: TRBV7-8
CDR3: ASSVDVSYEQY

size: few
V: TRBV29-1
CDR3: RGRRPNQESQY

size: NA
V: TRBV6-6
CDR3: ASSSLGQEAEELF

size: NA
V: TRBV5-5
CDR3: ASSSDTRGLFYGYT

size: NA
V: TRBV10-3
CDR3: AISARDSGDMQY

size: NA
V: TRBV13
CDR3: TSGLGQGQY

size: once
V: TRBV4-1
CDR3: ASSQDFSGSSNEQY

size: NA
V: TRBV7-9
CDR3: ASSLESSSSRANVLT

size: NA
V: TRBV28
CDR3: ASCLVKVGGALVKNIQY

size: NA
V: TRBV19
CDR3: ASSRGLGAYEQY

size: NA
V: TRBV11-2
CDR3: ASSSDIGLAIGEQF

size: medium-sized
V: TRBV13
CDR3: ASSLKGEQY

size: NA
V: TRBV29-1
CDR3: IVDGEAGIFTDTQY

size: once
V: TRBV7-8
CDR3: TCGVAGPDTQY

size: NA
V: TRBV7-2
CDR3: ASTLYGGLANTGELV

size: NA
V: TRBV6-1
CDR3: ASCQLAGSTADTQY

size: NA
V: TRBV11-2
CDR3: AGSLGGSSYNEQF

size: NA
V: TRBV7-2
CDR3: ASSLLATSSYNEQF

size: NA
V: TRBV5-4
CDR3: ASSLNGGVWHT

size: NA
V: TRBV6-5
CDR3: ASNYAGPRDEAEAF

size: NA
V: TRBV10-1
CDR3: ASSRGPDTQY

size: NA
V: TRBV4-1
CDR3: ASSLEPQQGQGPLGYT

size: NA
V: TRBV10-3
CDR3: AISARVLARLSTDTQY

size: NA
V: TRBV7-9
CDR3: DSSLLGALTSFGETQY

size: NA
V: TRBV6-1
CDR3: ANTVTGTPRH